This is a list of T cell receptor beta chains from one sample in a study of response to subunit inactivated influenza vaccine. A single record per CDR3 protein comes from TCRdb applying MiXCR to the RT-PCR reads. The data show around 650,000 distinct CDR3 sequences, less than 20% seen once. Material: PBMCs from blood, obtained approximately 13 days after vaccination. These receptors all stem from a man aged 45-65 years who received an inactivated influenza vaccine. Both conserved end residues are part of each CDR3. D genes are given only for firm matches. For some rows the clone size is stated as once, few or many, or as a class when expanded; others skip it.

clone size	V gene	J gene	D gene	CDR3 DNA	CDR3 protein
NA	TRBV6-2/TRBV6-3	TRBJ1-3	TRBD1	TGTGCCAGCAGCAAAACAGGGGCCTCCATATATTTT	CASSKTGASIYF
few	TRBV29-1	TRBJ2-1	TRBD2	TGCAGCGCTGCGGGACTAGCGGAGATCTCCTACAATGAGCAGTTCTTC	CSAAGLAEISYNEQFF
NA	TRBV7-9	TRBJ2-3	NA	TGTGCCAGCAGCTTTGCCCTACAGCCTACAGATACGCAGTATTTT	CASSFALQPTDTQYF
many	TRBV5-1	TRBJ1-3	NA	TGCGCCAGCAGCTTGGATGGGTTACTCTCTGGAAACACCATATATTTT	CASSLDGLLSGNTIYF
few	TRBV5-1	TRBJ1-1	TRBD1	TGCGCCAGCAGCTTGGCCCAGGGGGCAGAAAACACTGAAGCTTTCTTT	CASSLAQGAENTEAFF
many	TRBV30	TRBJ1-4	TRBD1	TGTGCCTGGAGTGGGGGACAGTTTAATGAAAAACTGTTTTTT	CAWSGGQFNEKLFF
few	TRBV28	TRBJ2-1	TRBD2	TGTGCCAGCAGTTTATCCGGGACTAGCGGTGAGGGGTTCTTC	CASSLSGTSGEGFF
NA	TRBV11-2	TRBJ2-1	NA	TGTGCCAGCAGCTTACGCAGGGATTACAATGAGCAGTTCTTC	CASSLRRDYNEQFF
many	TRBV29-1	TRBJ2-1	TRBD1	TGCAGCGTTAGGATAGGGGGCCAGGGCAATGAGCAGTTCTTC	CSVRIGGQGNEQFF
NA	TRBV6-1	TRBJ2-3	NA	TGTGCCAGCAGCCCGCCGAAAGGCCGCTCAACAGGCACAGATACGCAGTATTTT	CASSPPKGRSTGTDTQYF
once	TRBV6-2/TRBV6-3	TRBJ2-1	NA	TGTGCCAGCAGTAATCCGGGCCAAAGGGTCACCTACAATGAGCAGTTCTTC	CASSNPGQRVTYNEQFF
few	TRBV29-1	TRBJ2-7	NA	TGCAGCGCCACCCCCGACAGTACCTACGAGCAGTACTTC	CSATPDSTYEQYF
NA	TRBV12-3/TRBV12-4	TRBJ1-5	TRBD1	TGTGCCAGCACCAGACAGGGGGCGCGGGGCAATCAGCCCCAGCATTTT	CASTRQGARGNQPQHF
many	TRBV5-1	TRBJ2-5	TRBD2	TGCGCCAGCAGCTTGGATTTGGCGGGAGGTCAAGAGACCCAGTACTTC	CASSLDLAGGQETQYF
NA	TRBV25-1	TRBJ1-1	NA	TGTGCCAGCAGTCGGGAAAGGGGCTGGGACACTGAAGCTTTCTTT	CASSRERGWDTEAFF
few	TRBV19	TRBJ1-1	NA	TGTGCCAGTAGTATCCACGGCAGTTTGAACACTGAAGCTTTCTTT	CASSIHGSLNTEAFF
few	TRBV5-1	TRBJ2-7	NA	TGCGCCAGCAGCTCGGGACTGGGGAGCTCCTACGAGCAGTACTTC	CASSSGLGSSYEQYF
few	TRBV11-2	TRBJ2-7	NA	TGTGCCAGCAGGCAAGCTTATCGCAGAACCTACGAGCAGTACTTC	CASRQAYRRTYEQYF
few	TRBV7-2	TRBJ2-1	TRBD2	TGTGCCAGCAGCTTATGGTCCGGGACTAGCGGGAGGAATGAGCAGTTCTTC	CASSLWSGTSGRNEQFF
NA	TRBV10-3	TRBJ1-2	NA	TGTGCCATCAGCGCGGAGTATGGCTACACCTTC	CAISAEYGYTF
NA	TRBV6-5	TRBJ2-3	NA	TGTGCCAGCAGTTACTCGCCGGGGTTTGGTACAGATACGCAGTATTTT	CASSYSPGFGTDTQYF
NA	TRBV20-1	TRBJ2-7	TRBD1	TGCAGTGCTTTTCAGGGGGACGAGCAGTACTTC	CSAFQGDEQYF
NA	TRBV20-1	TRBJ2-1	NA	TGCAGTGCTATTAGGGGGGGTGAGCAGTTCTTC	CSAIRGGEQFF
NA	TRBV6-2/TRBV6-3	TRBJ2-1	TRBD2	TGTGCCAGCAGTTATTTGGGACTAGCTTCCTACAATGAGCAGTTCTTC	CASSYLGLASYNEQFF
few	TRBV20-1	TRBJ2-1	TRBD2	TGCAGTGCCACCACTAGCGGGGGGATAAACAATGAGCAGTTCTTC	CSATTSGGINNEQFF
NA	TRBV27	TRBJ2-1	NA	TGTGCCAGCAGTTTTCGGGAGTCCTACAATGAGCAGTTCTTC	CASSFRESYNEQFF
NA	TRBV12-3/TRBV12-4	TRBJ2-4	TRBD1	TGTGCCAGCAGTTTAGCGGGACAGAGAAACATTCAGTACTTC	CASSLAGQRNIQYF
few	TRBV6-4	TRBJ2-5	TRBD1	TGTGCCCGCAGTTTGATCTCGTCTGGTGGGACAGGAAGAGAGACCCAGTACTTC	CARSLISSGGTGRETQYF
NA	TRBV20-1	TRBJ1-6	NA	TGCAGTGCTAGAGAGTCCTTGTATAATTCACCCCTCCACTTT	CSARESLYNSPLHF
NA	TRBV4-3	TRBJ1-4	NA	TGCGCCAGCAGCCAAGATCCGCAGGTGGGGGAAAAACTGTTTTTT	CASSQDPQVGEKLFF
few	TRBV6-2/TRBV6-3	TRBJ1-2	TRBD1	TGTGCCAGCACGCCGGGACAGGGGACGCATGGCTACACCTTC	CASTPGQGTHGYTF
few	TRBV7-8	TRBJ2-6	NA	TGTGCCAGCAGCTTGGTCCGACAGGGAGGTTTGGGGGCTGGGGCCAACGTCCTGACTTTC	CASSLVRQGGLGAGANVLTF
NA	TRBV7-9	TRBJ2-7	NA	TGTGCCAGCAGCTTTACCATCTACGAGCAGTACTTC	CASSFTIYEQYF
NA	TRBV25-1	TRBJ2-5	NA	TGTGCCAGCAGTGAACGATGCCACCAAGAGACCCAGTACTTC	CASSERCHQETQYF
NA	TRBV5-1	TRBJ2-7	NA	TGCGCCAGCAGCTCATTGGACGGGGACCCGCGGTACTTC	CASSSLDGDPRYF
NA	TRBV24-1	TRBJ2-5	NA	TGTGCCACCAGTGACCCGGGACGTCCGGAGACCCAGTACTTC	CATSDPGRPETQYF
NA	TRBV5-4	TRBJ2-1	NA	TGTGCCAGCAGCGATTCGGCGTATGAGCAGTTCTTC	CASSDSAYEQFF
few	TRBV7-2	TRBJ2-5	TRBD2	TGTGCCAGCAGCCAGACTAGCTATACCCAAGAGACCCAGTACTTC	CASSQTSYTQETQYF
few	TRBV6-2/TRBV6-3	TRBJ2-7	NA	TGTGCCAGCAGTTACTCGACCTTGAACAGGGAGACAGCCTACGAGCAGTACTTC	CASSYSTLNRETAYEQYF
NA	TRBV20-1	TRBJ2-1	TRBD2	TGCAGTGCTAGAGGTAGCGGGGGCGAATACAATGAGCAGTTCTTC	CSARGSGGEYNEQFF
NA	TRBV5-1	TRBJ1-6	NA	TGCGCCAGCAGCGTAACAGGGACGGAAGGTTCACCCCTCCACTTT	CASSVTGTEGSPLHF
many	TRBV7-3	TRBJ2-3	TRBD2	TGTGCCAGCAGCTCGGGACTAGCGGGACCCACAGATACGCAGTATTTT	CASSSGLAGPTDTQYF